What follows are 9 T cell receptor beta chains derived from one specimen sequenced in a study of vaccination and CD4 T cells after COVID-19. Indicated treatment: approximately 10-day PBMC culture with coronavirus spike peptide pools or control peptides (ViraFEST assay). With the Oncomine TCR Beta short-read assay, DNA from cultured CD4+ T cells was sequenced. TCRdb called the PCR reads again in MiXCR, with one record for every CDR3 protein. The data hold around 19,000 distinct CDR3 sequences, with approximately 53% observed a single time. These TCRs' antigens remain unknown. Material for sequencing was CD4+ T cells from blood, cultured in vitro. These receptors were taken from a human donor who had recovered from COVID-19.

In this sample, this clonotype turned up a few times. The rearrangement links TRBV20-1 to TRBJ1-2; 7 bases match TRBD1. The V gene's germline CDR1 is DFQATT and CDR2 SNEGSKA (reference sequence). The trim removed 4 bases at V and 4 bases at J, leaving 6 bases unmatched. CDR3 size: 13 residues. CDR3 residues: CSATGQAGYGYTF. CDR3 coding DNA: TGCAGTGCTACTGGACAGGCCGGCTATGGCTACACCTTC.

The V gene is TRBV6-5, the J gene TRBJ1-1, with a tentative D call TRBD1 (6 bases). This CDR3 is 11 amino acids long. Trimming left V 4 bases short and J 8 bases short, with 8 bases between. Germline V lookup: CDR1 MNHEY, CDR2 SVGAGI. The CDR3 reads CASSSGQEAFF. Here the CDR3 DNA reads TGTGCCAGCAGTTCCGGACAGGAAGCTTTCTTT.

The genes are TRBV6-5 and TRBJ1-2; D perhaps matches TRBD1 (5 bases). V gave up 0 bases and J gave up 4 bases, with 18 bases separating them. CDR1 is MNHEY and CDR2 is SVGAGI in the germline V gene. The CDR3 spans 17 residues. The CDR3 DNA is TGTGCCAGCAGTTACTCGGCTCCTGGGGCCGTGTCCTATGGCTACACCTTC. This encodes CASSYSAPGAVSYGYTF.

The chain carries TRBV6-5 and TRBJ1-5; TRBD1 matches 8 bases. The V and J ends lost 4 bases and 4 bases, in that order; junction bases with no gene match: 9. CDR3 length: 16 amino acids. CDR1 is MNHEY and CDR2 is SVGAGI in the germline V gene. DNA of the CDR3: TGTGCCAGCAGTTCCGGACAGGGAAGGGGTAATCAGCCCCAGCATTTT. Translated, it gives CASSSGQGRGNQPQHF.

The chain is built from TRBV28 and TRBJ1-2; no reliable D call. The CDR3 runs to 13 residues. CDR1 is MDHEN, CDR2 SYDVKM, per germline. V was trimmed by 6 bases and J by 5 bases, leaving 13 bases between them. CDR3 sequence: CASRPTAYYGYTF. In nucleotides, the CDR3 is TGTGCCAGCAGACCCACAGCGTATTATGGCTACACCTTC.

The chain employs TRBV6-5 and TRBJ1-6, with a possible D match to TRBD1 (6 bases). The V and J ends lost 2 bases and 4 bases respectively, with 9 bases between them. The CDR3 consists of 15 residues. Germline assignment: CDR1 MNHEY and CDR2 SVGAGI. Here the CDR3 reads CASSYRGGYNSPLHF. The CDR3 DNA follows: TGTGCCAGCAGTTACAGGGGGGGTTATAATTCACCCCTCCACTTT.

This chain uses TRBV10-1 with TRBJ2-1, with 7 nucleotides matching TRBD1. V gave up 3 bases and J gave up 16 bases; unmatched junction bases: 15. Germline CDR1 and CDR2: WNHNN and SYGVQD (reference sequence). This CDR3 spans 14 amino acids. CDR3 sequence: CASSEGQAAIGRFF. DNA of the CDR3: TGCGCCAGCAGTGAAGGACAGGCTGCCATAGGGAGATTCTTC.

This clonotype has more than one count but fewer than ten. This chain connects TRBV10-3 to TRBJ1-5; D is unresolved. This CDR3 is 14 amino acids long. Germline V gene sequence: CDR1 ENHRY, CDR2 SYGVKD. V was clipped by 0 bases and J by 6 bases, with 9 bases between them. This CDR3 is CAISESEVGQPQHF. The CDR3 DNA reads TGTGCCATCAGTGAGTCGGAGGTCGGTCAGCCCCAGCATTTT.

This clonotype showed up just a few times. V gene TRBV19 combines with J gene TRBJ1-1; no clear D gene. This CDR3 spans 16 amino acids. Looked up from germline, CDR1 is LNHDA and CDR2 is SQIVND (reference sequence). Trimming removed 0 bases from V and 4 bases from J, with 15 bases in between. The CDR3 DNA is TGTGCCAGTAGTATAGATCTATACCGAGCCGGCACTGAAGCTTTCTTT. Translation: CASSIDLYRAGTEAFF.